The clone carrying this T cell receptor (beta chain) appeared once. Original handling: Estimation of nucleated cell counts was performed using reference gene primer amplification. The data were produced by immunoSEQ multiplex PCR, yet TCRdb's version contains in-frame clones alone and is incomplete. For V, J and clone size, that table is used; D and trimming come from the DNA. The sample lists over 130,000 clones, roughly 85% occurring once. Germline V gene sequence: CDR1 LNHNV, CDR2 YYDKDF (reference sequence). Trimming stripped 3 bases from V and 0 bases from J, with 15 bases between. The CDR3 totals 16 residues. The data are from a study of blood T cell repertoires in COVID-19. Study as a whole: Samples of COVID-19 (acute and convalescent) were obtained from the United States, Italy and Spain. The analysed material was cDNA or gDNA that came from T cells, B-cell-depleted T cells, or PBMCs.

The V and J genes are TRBV15 and TRBJ2-7; D call uncertain. The sequenced sample was peripheral blood. The receptor was derived from a man aged 50-60 years with acute or convalescent COVID-19. The CDR3 nucleotides read TGTGCCACCAGCAGTCCCCCCCGACCGGGCTCCTACGAGCAGTACTTC. Translated: CATSSPPRPGSYEQYF.